These 23 T cell receptor beta chains originate from one sample sequenced in a study of T cell responses to AZD1222 COVID-19 vaccine. Some clones are missing from TCRdb's copy, which holds only in-frame ones; the method was immunoSEQ multiplex PCR. The table includes about 98,000 clones, approximately 81% detected once. The sample here was peripheral blood, taken on day 0 of AZD1222 vaccination. These receptor sequences come from an adult in good health.

The rearrangement links TRBV15 to TRBJ1-2; tentatively, D is TRBD1 (5 bases). Germline CDR1 is LNHNV and CDR2 is YYDKDF (reference sequence). This CDR3 spans 17 amino acids. Trimming removed 0 bases from V and 0 bases from J, with 14 bases in between. Here the CDR3 reads CATSRDRGTVTNYGYTF. The DNA for the CDR3 is TGTGCCACCAGCAGAGATCGTGGGACGGTAACTAACTATGGCTACACCTTC.

The rearrangement links TRBV30 to TRBJ1-2; the D gene is possibly TRBD1 (5 bases). From germline, CDR1 is GTSNPN and CDR2 SVGIG (reference sequence). The CDR3 spans 12 residues. V lost 6 bases, J lost 5 bases, and 13 bases lay in between. The DNA of the CDR3 is TGTGCCTGTCGGGGGGGGACGTATGGCTACACCTTC. Protein product: CACRGGTYGYTF.

V is TRBV29-1 and J is TRBJ2-4; a possible D gene is TRBD1 (6 bases). V lost 4 bases to trimming and J lost 9 bases, with 10 bases between them. CDR3 length: 11 amino acids. Germline V gene sequence: CDR1 SQVTM, CDR2 ANQGSEA. The CDR3 bases are TGCAGCGTTGGGGACAAGAGCATTCAGTACTTC. Protein: CSVGDKSIQYF.

The J gene is TRBJ2-5, the V gene TRBV9; 12 bases agree with TRBD2. Per the germline V gene, CDR1 is SGDLS and CDR2 is YYNGEE. V gave up 2 bases and J gave up 1 base; unmatched junction bases: 3. The CDR3 is 16 residues long. CDR3: CASSVGLAGSQETQYF. CDR3 DNA: TGTGCCAGCAGCGTTGGACTAGCGGGGAGCCAAGAGACCCAGTACTTC.

The chain carries TRBV5-1 and TRBJ2-5; D might be TRBD2 (6 bases). The germline V gene encodes CDR1 SGHRS and CDR2 YFSETQ. This CDR3 is built from 13 residues. V was trimmed by 3 bases and J by 5 bases, leaving 11 bases between them. This chain's CDR3 is CASSSGGRETQYF. The CDR3 DNA is TGCGCCAGCAGCTCCGGGGGTCGGGAGACCCAGTACTTC. Full variable domain (missing parts from reference TRBV5-1 and TRBJ2-5): KAGVTQTPRYLIKTRGQQVTLSCSPISGHRSVSWYQQTPGQGLQFLFEYFSETQRNKGNFPGRFSGRQFSNSRSEMNVSTLELGDSALYLCASSSGGRETQYFGPGTRLLVL.

The rearrangement links TRBV7-8 to TRBJ2-2, with D perhaps matching TRBD1 (5 bases). The germline V gene encodes CDR1 SGHVS and CDR2 FQNEAQ. The CDR3 spans 14 residues. The V and J ends lost 2 bases and 5 bases respectively, with 9 bases between them. CDR3 coding DNA: TGTGCCAGCAGCTTAATCAGGGATACCGGGGAGCTGTTTTTT. Translated, it gives CASSLIRDTGELFF.

The genes are TRBV12-5 and TRBJ2-7; a possible D gene is TRBD1 (5 bases). Germline V gene lookup returns CDR1 LGHNT and CDR2 FRNRAP. V gave up 4 bases and J gave up 2 bases, with 12 bases separating them. The CDR3 sequence is 14 residues long. DNA of the CDR3: TGTGCTAGTGGTTCCGGCCCCAGGGCCTACGAGCAGTACTTC. Translated: CASGSGPRAYEQYF.

The chain carries TRBV5-1 and TRBJ1-1; 9 bases line up with TRBD1. CDR3 length: 15 amino acids. Germline CDR1 reads SGHRS; CDR2 reads YFSETQ. The junction had 6 bases not matched to a gene; V was cut back by 4 bases and J by 2 bases. CDR3 nucleotide sequence: TGCGCCAGCAGCCCCCCGGGACAGGGAAACACTGAAGCTTTCTTT. Its translation is CASSPPGQGNTEAFF.

The chain is built from TRBV4-3 and TRBJ2-2; possibly TRBD1 for D (6 bases). The germline V gene has CDR1 LGHNA and CDR2 YSLEER. Trimming cost V 0 bases and J 1 base, with 12 bases left between them. The CDR3 sequence is 17 residues long. The CDR3 sequence: CASSQDSGRGNTGELFF. The CDR3 DNA is TGCGCCAGCAGCCAAGATTCCGGCAGGGGGAACACCGGGGAGCTGTTTTTT.

The chain joins TRBV12-3 or TRBV12-4 to TRBJ2-7, with D maybe TRBD1 (5 bases). Trimming pared 5 bases from V and 6 bases from J, leaving 14 bases between. The CDR3 consists of 13 residues. This CDR3 reads CASSPHRRGEQYF. The CDR3 DNA reads as TGTGCCAGCAGTCCCCACAGGCGTGGCGAGCAGTACTTC.

The rearrangement joins TRBV28 to TRBJ1-2; 9 bases align to TRBD1. CDR3 length equals 15 residues. V lost 5 bases, J lost 4 bases, and 8 bases stayed unmatched. CDR1 MDHEN and CDR2 SYDVKM come from the germline V gene. The CDR3: CASSHGTGSVYGYTF. DNA for the CDR3: TGTGCCAGCAGTCACGGGACAGGGTCTGTCTATGGCTACACCTTC.

This clone was recorded once. DNA for the CDR3: TGTGCCAGCAGCTTAAGTGGGACAGCCAACACTGAAGCTTTCTTT. Its translation: CASSLSGTANTEAFF. The chain couples TRBV7-8 to TRBJ1-1; 7 bases match TRBD1. CDR1 is SGHVS, CDR2 FQNEAQ, per germline. V was clipped by 2 bases and J by 2 bases; unmatched bases: 5. This CDR3 spans 15 amino acids.

The chain links TRBV18 to TRBJ1-4; D not certain. The CDR3 totals 16 residues. The V and J ends lost 3 bases and 8 bases respectively, with 19 bases between them. CDR1 and CDR2 (germline): KGHSH, LQKENI. The CDR3 sequence is CASSPGSAGSGEKLFF. In DNA form, the CDR3 reads TGTGCCAGCTCACCGGGGTCCGCTGGGAGCGGAGAAAAACTGTTTTTT.

CDR3 sequence (DNA): TGTGCCACCGGGGGGGGCCTTGTCGGGGCCAACGTCCTGACTTTC. This gives the protein CATGGGLVGANVLTF. The V call is TRBV28, the J call TRBJ2-6, with 8 bases identical to TRBD2. In germline, CDR1 is MDHEN, CDR2 SYDVKM. The CDR3 runs to 15 residues. Losses at the gene ends were 10 bases for V and 4 bases for J; bases not matched to a gene: 9.

The CDR3 protein is CASSFPRGPQHF. CDR3 nucleotide sequence: TGTGCCAGCAGTTTCCCTCGAGGCCCCCAGCATTTT. The genes are TRBV27 and TRBJ1-5, with D hard to call. This CDR3 comprises 12 residues. V was cut by 3 bases and J by 10 bases, with 10 bases left in between. The germline CDR1 and CDR2 sequences are MNHEY and SMNVEV (reference sequence).

This chain joins TRBV19 and TRBJ1-5; D might be TRBD1 (6 bases). Trimming took off 5 bases at V and 6 bases at J, with 17 bases between the two ends. CDR3 size: 15 residues. The germline V gene encodes CDR1 LNHDA and CDR2 SQIVND (reference sequence). The CDR3 region has the DNA TGTGCCAGTAGTCCCGGGACACCTTATGTTCAGCCCCAGCATTTT. Translated, it gives CASSPGTPYVQPQHF.

V gene TRBV28 combines with J gene TRBJ2-2, with 12 positions matching TRBD2. The trim removed 4 bases at V and 4 bases at J, leaving 10 bases unmatched. This CDR3 spans 18 amino acids. Germline lookup yields CDR1 MDHEN and CDR2 SYDVKM. CDR3 nucleotide sequence: TGTGCCAGCAGTTCCCCTAGCGGGAGGGCCGTTGGCACCGGGGAGCTGTTTTTT. This sequence encodes CASSSPSGRAVGTGELFF.

CDR3 amino acids: CATSEGQILQRVNEQFF. CDR3 DNA sequence: TGTGCCACCAGTGAAGGACAGATTCTGCAACGGGTAAATGAGCAGTTCTTC. The chain is built from TRBV24-1 and TRBJ2-1, with D maybe TRBD1 (6 bases). The germline V gene has CDR1 KGHDR and CDR2 SFDVKD. The CDR3 totals 17 residues. V was shortened by 4 bases and J by 7 bases, with 22 bases between the two germline ends.

The V call is TRBV11-3, the J call TRBJ2-7; TRBD2 matches at 9 bases. Germline V gives CDR1 SGHNT, CDR2 YENEEA. The CDR3 runs to 15 residues. With V trimmed by 5 bases and J by 4 bases, 9 bases remained unmatched. In DNA form, the CDR3 reads TGTGCCAGCAGCCCACCCGGGACTAGCAAATACGAGCAGTACTTC. Protein product: CASSPPGTSKYEQYF.

This sequence joins TRBV24-1 and TRBJ1-5, with D possibly being TRBD1 (6 bases). This CDR3 has 15 amino acids. Trimming took off 7 bases at V and 4 bases at J, with 16 bases between the two ends. The germline gives CDR1 KGHDR, CDR2 SFDVKD. The CDR3 coding sequence is TGTGCCACCAGCCTCGGCGGGGGGCAAAATCAGCCCCAGCATTTT. This encodes CATSLGGGQNQPQHF.

The chain is built from TRBV19 and TRBJ1-5; the D is unclear. The CDR3 has 13 amino acids. V was pared by 6 bases and J by 0 bases, with 6 bases between. The V gene's germline CDR1 is LNHDA and CDR2 SQIVND (reference sequence). CDR3 DNA: TGTGCCAGTAGCTATAATAGCAATCAGCCCCAGCATTTT. It encodes CASSYNSNQPQHF.

The chain uses TRBV11-3 and TRBJ1-1; D not certain. This CDR3 contains 12 residues. The V gene's germline CDR1 is SGHNT and CDR2 YENEEA. V lost 1 base to trimming and J lost 5 bases, with 5 bases between them. The CDR3 reads CASSLAGTEAFF. In DNA form, the CDR3 reads TGTGCCAGCAGCTTAGCTGGGACTGAAGCTTTCTTT.

This chain connects TRBV6-2 or TRBV6-3 to TRBJ1-1, with D possibly TRBD1 on 6 matching bases. This CDR3 has 16 amino acids. V was pared by 2 bases and J by 0 bases, with 13 bases between. Looked up from germline, CDR1 is MNHEY and CDR2 is SVGEGT. CDR3 sequence: CASSYPQQGLNTEAFF. The CDR3 region has the DNA TGTGCCAGCAGTTACCCCCAACAGGGCTTGAACACTGAAGCTTTCTTT.